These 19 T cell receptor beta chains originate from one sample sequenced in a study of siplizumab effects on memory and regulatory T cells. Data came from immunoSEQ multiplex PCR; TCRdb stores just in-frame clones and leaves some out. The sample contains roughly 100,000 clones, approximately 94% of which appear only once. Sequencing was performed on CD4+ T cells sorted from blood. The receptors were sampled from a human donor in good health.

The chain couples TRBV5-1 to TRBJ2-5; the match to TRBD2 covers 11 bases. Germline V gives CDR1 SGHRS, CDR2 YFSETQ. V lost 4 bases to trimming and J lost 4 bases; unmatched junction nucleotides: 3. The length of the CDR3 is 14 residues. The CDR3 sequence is CASSAGLAVETQYF. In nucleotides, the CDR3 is TGCGCCAGCAGCGCGGGACTAGCGGTAGAGACCCAGTACTTC.

The CDR3 coding sequence is TGTGCCAGCAGCTTAGGGACAGGGGTCTCTGGGGCCAACGTCCTGACTTTC. Its translation: CASSLGTGVSGANVLTF. The chain is built from TRBV7-9 and TRBJ2-6; 9 nucleotides agree with TRBD1. Germline assignment: CDR1 SEHNR and CDR2 FQNEAQ (reference sequence). There are 17 residues in the CDR3. V was pared by 1 base and J by 0 bases, with 1 base of the junction left unmatched.

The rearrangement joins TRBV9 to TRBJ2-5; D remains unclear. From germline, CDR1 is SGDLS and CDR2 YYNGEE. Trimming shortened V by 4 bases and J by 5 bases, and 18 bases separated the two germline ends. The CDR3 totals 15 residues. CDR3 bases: TGTGCCAGCAGCTCCACACTGACAAATTGGGAGACCCAGTACTTC. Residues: CASSSTLTNWETQYF.

CDR3 sequence: CASSERGQGYQPQHF. The CDR3 region has the DNA TGTGCCAGCAGTGAACGGGGACAGGGGTATCAGCCCCAGCATTTT. The chain couples TRBV2 to TRBJ1-5; TRBD1 aligns across 10 bases. Per germline, CDR1 SNHLY and CDR2 FYNNEI. The V gene end was trimmed by 2 bases and the J gene end by 5 bases; junction bases not matched to a gene: 3. This CDR3 comprises 15 residues.

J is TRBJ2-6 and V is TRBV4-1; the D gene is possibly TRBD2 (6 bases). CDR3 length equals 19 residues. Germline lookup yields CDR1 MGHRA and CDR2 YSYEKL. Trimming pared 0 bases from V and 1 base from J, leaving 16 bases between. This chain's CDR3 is CASSQDGGAGLSGANVLTF. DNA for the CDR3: TGCGCCAGCAGCCAAGATGGAGGGGCCGGGTTGTCTGGGGCCAACGTCCTGACTTTC.

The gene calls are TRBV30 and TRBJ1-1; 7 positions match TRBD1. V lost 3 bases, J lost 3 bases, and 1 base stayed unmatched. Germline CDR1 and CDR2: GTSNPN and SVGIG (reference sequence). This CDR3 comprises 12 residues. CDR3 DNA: TGTGCCTGGAGACAGGGGTACACTGAAGCTTTCTTT. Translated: CAWRQGYTEAFF.

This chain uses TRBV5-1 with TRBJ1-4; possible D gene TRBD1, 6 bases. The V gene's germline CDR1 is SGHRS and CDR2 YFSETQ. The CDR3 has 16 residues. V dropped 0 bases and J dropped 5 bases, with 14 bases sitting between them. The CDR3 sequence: CASSLGRDIGNEKLFF. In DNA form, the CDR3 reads TGCGCCAGCAGCTTGGGTCGGGACATAGGAAATGAAAAACTGTTTTTT.

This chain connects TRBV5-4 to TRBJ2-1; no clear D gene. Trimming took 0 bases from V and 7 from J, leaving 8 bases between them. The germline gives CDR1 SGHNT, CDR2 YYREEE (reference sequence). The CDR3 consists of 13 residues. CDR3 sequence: CASSLEPNNEQFF. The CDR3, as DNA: TGTGCCAGCAGCTTGGAACCTAATAATGAGCAGTTCTTC.

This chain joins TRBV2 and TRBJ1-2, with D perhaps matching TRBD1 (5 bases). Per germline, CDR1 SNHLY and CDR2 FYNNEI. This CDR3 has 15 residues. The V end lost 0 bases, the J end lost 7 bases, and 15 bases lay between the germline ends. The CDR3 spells CASSEASAGRGGYTF. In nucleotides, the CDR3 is TGTGCCAGCAGTGAAGCTTCTGCAGGGAGAGGTGGCTACACCTTC.

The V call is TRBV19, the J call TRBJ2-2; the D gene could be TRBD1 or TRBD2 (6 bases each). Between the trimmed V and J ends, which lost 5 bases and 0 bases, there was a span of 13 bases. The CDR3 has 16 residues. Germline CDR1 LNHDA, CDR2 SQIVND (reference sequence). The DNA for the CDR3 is TGTGCCAGTAGTCTCCGGGGGCCATCGAACACCGGGGAGCTGTTTTTT. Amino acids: CASSLRGPSNTGELFF.

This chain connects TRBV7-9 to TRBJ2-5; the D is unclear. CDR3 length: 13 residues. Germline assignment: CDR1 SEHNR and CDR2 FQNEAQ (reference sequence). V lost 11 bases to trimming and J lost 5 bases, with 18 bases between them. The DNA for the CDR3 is TGTGCCTCTTTAAACGTCGGGCGGGAGACCCAGTACTTC. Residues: CASLNVGRETQYF.

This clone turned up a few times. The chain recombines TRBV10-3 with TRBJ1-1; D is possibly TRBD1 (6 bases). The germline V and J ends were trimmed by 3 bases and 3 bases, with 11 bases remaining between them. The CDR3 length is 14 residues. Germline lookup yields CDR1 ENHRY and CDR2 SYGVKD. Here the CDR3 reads CAISDPRGHTEAFF. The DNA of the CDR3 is TGTGCCATCAGTGATCCCAGGGGTCACACTGAAGCTTTCTTT.

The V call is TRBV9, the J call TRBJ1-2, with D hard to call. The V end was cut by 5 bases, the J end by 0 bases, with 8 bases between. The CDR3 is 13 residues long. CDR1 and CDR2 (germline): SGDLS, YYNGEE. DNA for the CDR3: TGTGCCAGCAGTGCCGAACCTAACTATGGCTACACCTTC. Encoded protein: CASSAEPNYGYTF.

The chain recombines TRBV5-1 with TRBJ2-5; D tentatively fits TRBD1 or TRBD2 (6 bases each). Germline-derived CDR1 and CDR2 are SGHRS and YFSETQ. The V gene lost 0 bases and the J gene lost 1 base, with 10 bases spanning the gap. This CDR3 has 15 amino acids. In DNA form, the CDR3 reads TGCGCCAGCAGCTTGGTATGGGGGGCCCAAGAGACCCAGTACTTC. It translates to CASSLVWGAQETQYF.

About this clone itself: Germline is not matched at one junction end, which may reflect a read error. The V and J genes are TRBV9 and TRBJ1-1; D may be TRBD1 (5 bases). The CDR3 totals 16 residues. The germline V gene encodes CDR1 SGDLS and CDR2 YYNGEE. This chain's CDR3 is CASSVGSRGTNSEAFF. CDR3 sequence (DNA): TGTGCCAGCAGCGTAGGGTCGAGGGGCACGAACTCTGAAGCTTTCTTT. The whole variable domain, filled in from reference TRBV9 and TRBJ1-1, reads DSGVTQTPKHLITATGQRVTLRCSPRSGDLSVYWYQQSLDQGLQFLIQYYNGEERAKGNILERFSAQQFPDLHSELNLSSLELGDSALYFCASSVGSRGTNSEAFFGQGTRLTVV.

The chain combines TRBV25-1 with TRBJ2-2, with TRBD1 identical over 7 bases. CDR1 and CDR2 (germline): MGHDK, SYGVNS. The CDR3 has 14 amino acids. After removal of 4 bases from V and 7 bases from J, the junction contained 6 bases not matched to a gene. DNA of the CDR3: TGTGCCAGCAGTGTACAGGGGAAGGGCGGGGAGCTGTTTTTT. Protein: CASSVQGKGGELFF.

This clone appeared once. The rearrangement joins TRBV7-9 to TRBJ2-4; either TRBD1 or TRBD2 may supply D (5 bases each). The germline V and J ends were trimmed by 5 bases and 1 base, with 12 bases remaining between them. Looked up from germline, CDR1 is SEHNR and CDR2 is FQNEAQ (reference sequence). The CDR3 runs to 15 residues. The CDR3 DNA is TGTGCCAGCAGCCTCGGGACCCGTGCCAAAAACATTCAGTACTTC. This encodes CASSLGTRAKNIQYF.

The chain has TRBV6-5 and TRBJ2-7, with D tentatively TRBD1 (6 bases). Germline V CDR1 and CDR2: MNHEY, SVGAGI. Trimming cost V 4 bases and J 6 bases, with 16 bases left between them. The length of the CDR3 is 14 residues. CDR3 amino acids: CASSSTGSLGEQYF. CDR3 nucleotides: TGTGCCAGCAGTTCCACAGGGAGCCTGGGCGAGCAGTACTTC.

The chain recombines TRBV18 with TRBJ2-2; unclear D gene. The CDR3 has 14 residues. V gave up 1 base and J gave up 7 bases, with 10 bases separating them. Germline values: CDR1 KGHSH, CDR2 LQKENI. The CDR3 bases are TGTGCCAGCTCACCACAGGCGGACCTCGGGGAGCTGTTTTTT. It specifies CASSPQADLGELFF.